The rows below give T cell receptor beta chains drawn from one sample of a study of blood T cell repertoires in COVID-19. Clones were sequenced by immunoSEQ multiplex PCR, and TCRdb holds only the in-frame ones, with some missing. Found here are about 160,000 clones, roughly 93% of them singletons; the top ten hold less than 2%. Source material: peripheral blood. The receptor set was obtained from a woman aged 55-75 years with COVID-19, enrolled during active disease. The CDR3 runs from the conserved cysteine through the conserved F or W. D genes are given only for firm matches. Clone size is stated in some rows and not others, as once, few, many or a class when expanded.

>TRBV30|.|.|TRBJ1-4
TGTGCCTGGAGTAGGCAGGGGAGAAGTGAAAAACTGTTTTTT
CAWSRQGRSEKLFF
>TRBV6-2/TRBV6-3|.|TRBD1|TRBJ2-7
TGTGCCAGCAGTTTGCGGCAGGGGGCAAAATACGAGCAGTACTTC
CASSLRQGAKYEQYF
>TRBV27|.|TRBD1|TRBJ1-4
TGTGCCAGCAGTCCACGACAGGGGAAGGAAAAACTGTTTTTT
CASSPRQGKEKLFF
>TRBV9|.|.|TRBJ1-3
TGTGCCAGCAGCGTAGCTCCGGGGTCCTCTGGAAACACCATATATTTT
CASSVAPGSSGNTIYF
>TRBV11-3|.|.|TRBJ2-7
TGTGCCAGCAGCTTACGTAGCGGCTACGAGCAGTACTTC
CASSLRSGYEQYF
>TRBV19|once|TRBD1|TRBJ1-5
TGTGCCAGTAGTATGAACAGGGGAAGGAGCAATCAGCCCCAGCATTTT
CASSMNRGRSNQPQHF
>TRBV7-2|.|.|TRBJ1-1
TGTGCCAGCAACATTGGGGGGAGGGTAGGGTACACTGAAGCTTTCTTT
CASNIGGRVGYTEAFF
>TRBV5-4|.|.|TRBJ2-2
TGTGCCAGCAGCTTACAGGGAACCACCGGGGAGCTGTTTTTT
CASSLQGTTGELFF
>TRBV30|.|.|TRBJ1-6
TGTGCCACGGGGTTGGTTTATAATTCACCCCTCCACTTT
CATGLVYNSPLHF
>TRBV19|.|.|TRBJ1-5
TGTGCCAGTAGTCAAACAGGGCGGCAGCCCCAGCATTTT
CASSQTGRQPQHF
>TRBV29-1|.|TRBD1|TRBJ1-2
TGCAGCGCCAGGACAGGGCAAAACTATGGCTACACCTTC
CSARTGQNYGYTF
>TRBV4-1|.|.|TRBJ1-6
TGCGCCAGCAGCCAAGATGGGCAAGTGGGTTCACCCCTCCACTTT
CASSQDGQVGSPLHF
>TRBV4-2|.|.|TRBJ1-2
TGTGCCAGCAGCCAAGATCTGGGCGGGGGGGGAATACCCTACACCTTC
CASSQDLGGGGIPYTF
>TRBV5-6|.|.|TRBJ1-5
TGTGCCAGCAGCTTGTCGACGGACCCGAGGGCGAATAGCAATCAGCCCCAGCATTTT
CASSLSTDPRANSNQPQHF
>TRBV2|.|TRBD1|TRBJ1-2
TGTGCCAGCGAAGAGGGGGCGAGAGGAGGCTACACCTTC
CASEEGARGGYTF
>TRBV5-1|.|.|TRBJ2-2
TGCGCCAGCAGCACACACTCCGGGACTGTAAACACCGGGGAGCTGTTTTTT
CASSTHSGTVNTGELFF
>TRBV19|.|TRBD1|TRBJ1-6
TGTGCCAGTACTCGCGACAGGGTTGGGTCACCCCTCCACTTT
CASTRDRVGSPLHF
>TRBV4-2|.|.|TRBJ1-2
TGTGCCAGCAGCCCGCGTGGGGGGAACTATGGCTACACCTTC
CASSPRGGNYGYTF
>TRBV4-2|.|.|TRBJ1-1
TGTGCCAGCAGCCAGAACAGGGTATCATCTGAAGCTTTCTTT
CASSQNRVSSEAFF
>TRBV4-2|.|TRBD2|TRBJ2-7
TGTGCCAGCAGCCAAGATATCAGCGGGGTAGTCGAGCAGTACTTC
CASSQDISGVVEQYF
>TRBV7-8|.|.|TRBJ1-1
TGTGCCAGCAAAAGACAGTTTTCGAACACTGAAGCTTTCTTT
CASKRQFSNTEAFF
>TRBV2|.|.|TRBJ1-5
TGTGCCAGCAGATCCGGGAATACGAGGCCCCATCAGCCCCAGCATTTT
CASRSGNTRPHQPQHF
>TRBV6-5|.|.|TRBJ1-1
TGTGCCAGCAGTTACGGACAGATGAACACTGAAGCTTTCTTT
CASSYGQMNTEAFF
>TRBV30|.|.|TRBJ2-4
TGTGCCTGGGTCAGGGCAGGCATTCAGTACTTC
CAWVRAGIQYF
>TRBV5-3|.|.|TRBJ1-4
TGTGCCAGAAGCTTGCCATCTCAGGTTCGGAATAATGAAAAACTGTTTTTT
CARSLPSQVRNNEKLFF
>TRBV5-1|.|TRBD1|TRBJ2-7
TGCGCCAGCAGCTTTTTTTCCTCCACAGTCTCGGACAGGGTCCACGAGCAGTACTTC
CASSFFSSTVSDRVHEQYF
>TRBV7-3|.|.|TRBJ1-1
TGTGCCAGCAGCGTCAGGGGCAGGGTTGATTCTGAAGCTTTCTTT
CASSVRGRVDSEAFF
>TRBV19|once|TRBD1|TRBJ1-1
TGTGCCAGCCAAAGAGGGGCAGGGGGCGCTTCGGAAGCTTTCTTT
CASQRGAGGASEAFF
>TRBV3-1/TRBV3-2|once|.|TRBJ1-5
TGTGCCAGCAGCCAAGATGGGGCTCAGCCCCAGCATTTT
CASSQDGAQPQHF
>TRBV3-1/TRBV3-2|.|TRBD1|TRBJ2-1
TGTGCCAGCAGCCCAAGCGACAGGGTGCAGTTCTTC
CASSPSDRVQFF
>TRBV6-2/TRBV6-3|.|TRBD2|TRBJ2-3
TGTGCCAGCAGTTACTCCCTACTCCGACTAGCGGGTCGAACAGATACGCAGTATTTT
CASSYSLLRLAGRTDTQYF
>TRBV5-5|.|TRBD1|TRBJ1-2
TGTGCCAGCAGCTCCTCCGGGACAGGCGACTATGGCTACACCTTC
CASSSSGTGDYGYTF
>TRBV7-3|once|TRBD2|TRBJ2-3
TGTGCCAGCAGCTTATCGGCTAGCGGGGGAACAGATACGCAGTATTTT
CASSLSASGGTDTQYF
>TRBV7-9|once|.|TRBJ1-4
TGTGCCAGCAGCTTAGGCGGTTCGGGAAAACTGTTTTTT
CASSLGGSGKLFF
>TRBV7-2|.|.|TRBJ1-2
TGTGCCAGCAGCCCTAGGGTGGCAGGGTGGGTTTCGGGCTACACCTTC
CASSPRVAGWVSGYTF
>TRBV7-9|.|.|TRBJ1-1
TGTGCCAGCATCCCGGAGCAGGGGAAAAGTGAAGCTTTCTTT
CASIPEQGKSEAFF
>TRBV19|.|.|TRBJ1-2
TGTGCCAGTAGTATCGCCGGTGCATATGGCTACACCTTC
CASSIAGAYGYTF
>TRBV19|.|.|TRBJ1-2
TGTGCCAGTAGTTGGCAGGACTATGGCTACACCTTC
CASSWQDYGYTF
>TRBV19|.|.|TRBJ1-4
TGTGCCAGTAGTCGGGGAGCAACTAATGAAAAACTGTTTTTT
CASSRGATNEKLFF
>TRBV10-3|.|TRBD1|TRBJ2-7
TGTGCCATCAGCAAAGGGGGCTTGATTTACGAGCAGTACTTC
CAISKGGLIYEQYF
>TRBV9|.|.|TRBJ2-1
TGTGCCAGCAGCGTAGCTCTAGGTTCGGGGAATGAGCAGTTCTTC
CASSVALGSGNEQFF
>TRBV19|.|TRBD2|TRBJ2-7
TGTGCCAGTGCAGCGGGGGGGCCCTACGAGCAGTACTTC
CASAAGGPYEQYF
>TRBV5-6|.|.|TRBJ1-3
TGTGCCAGCAGCTTGGTGGGGGGGCAGTCGCGAAACACCATATATTTT
CASSLVGGQSRNTIYF
>TRBV5-4|.|.|TRBJ2-6
TGTGCCAGCAGCCCCCTGCGCTCTGGGGCCAACGTCCTGACTTTC
CASSPLRSGANVLTF
>TRBV19|.|TRBD1|TRBJ1-6
TGTGCCAGTAGTGAGGGACAGGGGTATAATTCACCCCTCCACTTT
CASSEGQGYNSPLHF
>TRBV6-1|.|TRBD2|TRBJ2-1
TGTGCCAGCAGTGAAATGGGCGGGGGGGCCTACAATGAGCAGTTCTTC
CASSEMGGGAYNEQFF
>TRBV14|.|.|TRBJ2-7
TGTGCCAGCAGCCAAGATTTAGCAGCTATCTACGAGCAGTACTTC
CASSQDLAAIYEQYF
>TRBV5-6|.|.|TRBJ1-1
TGTGCCAGCAGCCGCACTCCTAACACTGAAGCTTTCTTT
CASSRTPNTEAFF
>TRBV2|.|TRBD1|TRBJ2-1
TGTGCCAGCAGTGACGACAGGGGTATTGGCAATGAGCAGTTCTTC
CASSDDRGIGNEQFF
>TRBV6-2/TRBV6-3|.|TRBD2|TRBJ2-2
TGTGCCAGCAGCCCTGGACTAGCAAGTGGGGAGCTGTTTTTT
CASSPGLASGELFF
>TRBV7-2|once|TRBD2|TRBJ2-3
TGTGCCAGCAGCTTTTCGGCGGGAGGCACAGATACGCAGTATTTT
CASSFSAGGTDTQYF
>TRBV6-5|.|.|TRBJ1-5
TGTGCCAGCAGTTACTCGAGCAATCAACCCCAGCATTTT
CASSYSSNQPQHF
>TRBV7-6|.|TRBD2|TRBJ2-3
TGTGCCAGCAGCTTAAACCCGCGTCTTCCCGGGGGGGGCACAGATACGCAGTATTTT
CASSLNPRLPGGGTDTQYF
>TRBV10-3|.|TRBD1|TRBJ1-2
TGTGCCATCAGTGAGGAGGGGACAGGGACGTCTAACTATGGCTACACCTTC
CAISEEGTGTSNYGYTF
>TRBV6-2/TRBV6-3|.|TRBD1|TRBJ2-2
TGTGCCAGCAGTTACGACAGGGTCGGCGCCGGGGAGCTGTTTTTT
CASSYDRVGAGELFF
>TRBV7-9|.|.|TRBJ1-1
TGTGCCAGCAGCTCATGGTTAGGAACAGTTAACACTGAAGCTTTCTTT
CASSSWLGTVNTEAFF
>TRBV9|.|.|TRBJ2-5
TGTGCCAGCAGCCCATCCCAAGGAGGGGAGACCCAGTACTTC
CASSPSQGGETQYF
>TRBV6-2/TRBV6-3|.|TRBD1|TRBJ1-5
TGTGCCAGCAGTCCACAGGGGGCGGGCAATCAGCCCCAGCATTTT
CASSPQGAGNQPQHF